This TCR beta chain was observed in a study of radiotherapy plus CTLA-4 blockade in lung cancer. Findings of the study overall: Expansion of tumor-derived TCR clones was observed in blood after radiotherapy plus ipilimumab. Strongest reported response predictors: early blood clone changes and post-radiation interferon-beta.

Receiving focal radiation plus CTLA-4 blockade with ipilimumab were patients who had chemo-refractory metastatic non-small-cell lung cancer. Sequencing was performed with immunoSEQ multiplex PCR; in TCRdb, only in-frame clones are kept and a portion is missing. The data contain some 70,000 clones, around 80% of them singletons. With 0 bases removed from V and 1 base from J, the gap between germline ends came to 10 bases. Germline loops: CDR1 KGHSH, CDR2 LQKENI. The CDR3 has 16 amino acids. The count of this clone is one. Its specificity is not known. Sequencing used peripheral blood, obtained from a patient treated with radiotherapy plus ipilimumab. The V call is TRBV18, the J call TRBJ2-4, with D perhaps matching TRBD2 (6 bases). This receptor was taken from a human donor with non-small cell lung cancer who had a complete response to radiotherapy plus ipilimumab. The DNA for the CDR3 is TGTGCCAGCTCACCACCCCGGGGGTCTGCCAAAAACATTCAGTACTTC. Its protein is CASSPPRGSAKNIQYF.